The rows below give T cell receptor beta chains drawn from one sample of a study of identical twins. TCRdb re-called the 5' RACE reads with MiXCR, one entry per CDR3 protein. The sample includes around 220,000 distinct CDR3 sequences, over 12% seen only once; the top ten take under 9.5%. The material sequenced was memory (CD45RO+) T cells sorted from blood. These receptor sequences come from a woman aged 18-35 years in good health. The CDR3 runs from the conserved cysteine through the conserved F or W. D genes are given only for firm matches. The size field is filled for only some rows; it gives once, few, many or a size class.

d_gene: TRBD1
j_gene: TRBJ1-6
abundance: few
v_gene: TRBV20-1
CDR3aa: CSARIGGANSPLHF
CDR3nt: TGCAGTGCCAGGATAGGGGGCGCGAATTCACCCCTCCACTTT

d_gene: TRBD2
j_gene: TRBJ2-1
abundance: few
v_gene: TRBV7-2
CDR3aa: CASRRTSAFDEQFF
CDR3nt: TGTGCCAGCAGGCGGACTAGCGCTTTCGATGAGCAGTTCTTC

d_gene: NA
j_gene: TRBJ2-1
abundance: many
v_gene: TRBV7-9
CDR3aa: CASSPRQITGEQFF
CDR3nt: TGTGCCAGCAGCCCGAGACAGATTACGGGTGAGCAGTTCTTC

d_gene: NA
j_gene: TRBJ2-2
abundance: few
v_gene: TRBV7-9
CDR3aa: CASSSMDSGRDGELFF
CDR3nt: TGTGCCAGCAGCTCGATGGATAGCGGAAGGGACGGGGAGCTGTTTTTT

d_gene: TRBD2
j_gene: TRBJ2-1
abundance: few
v_gene: TRBV12-3/TRBV12-4
CDR3aa: CASSLGAGGGNEQFF
CDR3nt: TGTGCCAGCAGTTTAGGGGCGGGGGGGGGAAATGAGCAGTTCTTC

d_gene: TRBD2
j_gene: TRBJ2-2
abundance: NA
v_gene: TRBV5-1
CDR3aa: CASSVRLAGTTGELFF
CDR3nt: TGCGCCAGCAGCGTCCGACTAGCGGGAACAACCGGGGAGCTGTTTTTT

d_gene: TRBD2
j_gene: TRBJ2-2
abundance: many
v_gene: TRBV7-2
CDR3aa: CASSLGALAGTGELFF
CDR3nt: TGTGCCAGCAGCTTAGGGGCTTTAGCGGGAACCGGGGAGCTGTTTTTT

d_gene: NA
j_gene: TRBJ1-6
abundance: many
v_gene: TRBV30
CDR3aa: CAWSGGPYNSPLHF
CDR3nt: TGTGCCTGGAGTGGGGGCCCCTATAATTCACCCCTCCACTTT

d_gene: NA
j_gene: TRBJ1-1
abundance: many
v_gene: TRBV20-1
CDR3aa: CSATYKNTEAFF
CDR3nt: TGCAGTGCTACCTACAAGAACACTGAAGCTTTCTTT

d_gene: TRBD1
j_gene: TRBJ1-2
abundance: NA
v_gene: TRBV7-9
CDR3aa: CASSLARGQRSGGYTF
CDR3nt: TGTGCCAGCAGCTTAGCGAGGGGGCAGCGCTCGGGCGGCTACACCTTC

d_gene: TRBD2
j_gene: TRBJ2-5
abundance: few
v_gene: TRBV10-3
CDR3aa: CATKGLAGQETQYF
CDR3nt: TGTGCCACCAAGGGACTAGCGGGGCAAGAGACCCAGTACTTC

d_gene: NA
j_gene: TRBJ2-4
abundance: few
v_gene: TRBV3-1
CDR3aa: CASSHGGLGLNIQYF
CDR3nt: TGTGCCAGCAGCCACGGTGGGCTGGGATTAAACATTCAGTACTTC

d_gene: NA
j_gene: TRBJ2-7
abundance: many
v_gene: TRBV6-1
CDR3aa: CASSPYHLSTYEQYF
CDR3nt: TGTGCCAGCAGCCCCTACCACCTGAGTACCTACGAGCAGTACTTC

d_gene: TRBD2
j_gene: TRBJ2-5
abundance: NA
v_gene: TRBV6-1
CDR3aa: CASSVWRETKYF
CDR3nt: TGTGCCAGCAGTGTCTGGCGGGAGACCAAGTACTTC

d_gene: TRBD1
j_gene: TRBJ2-5
abundance: NA
v_gene: TRBV20-1
CDR3aa: CSAHDRGLETQYF
CDR3nt: TGCAGTGCTCACGACAGGGGGCTTGAGACCCAGTACTTC

d_gene: NA
j_gene: TRBJ1-3
abundance: NA
v_gene: TRBV7-2
CDR3aa: CASSYFTRGGSTIYF
CDR3nt: TGTGCCAGCAGCTACTTTACCCGGGGGGGATCCACCATATATTTT

d_gene: NA
j_gene: TRBJ2-5
abundance: many
v_gene: TRBV9
CDR3aa: CASSVSTGKETQYF
CDR3nt: TGTGCCAGCAGCGTAAGCACAGGAAAAGAGACCCAGTACTTC

d_gene: TRBD1
j_gene: TRBJ2-2
abundance: few
v_gene: TRBV24-1
CDR3aa: CATSETGSAIGELFF
CDR3nt: TGTGCCACCAGTGAGACAGGGTCAGCAATCGGGGAGCTGTTTTTT

d_gene: TRBD1
j_gene: TRBJ1-6
abundance: few
v_gene: TRBV20-1
CDR3aa: CSAPSTGNASPLHF
CDR3nt: TGCAGTGCCCCTTCGACAGGGAATGCTTCACCCCTCCACTTT

d_gene: NA
j_gene: TRBJ2-3
abundance: few
v_gene: TRBV7-9
CDR3aa: CAAGADTQYF
CDR3nt: TGTGCCGCCGGGGCAGATACGCAGTATTTT

d_gene: NA
j_gene: TRBJ2-1
abundance: NA
v_gene: TRBV5-1
CDR3aa: CASSLEGTGHGVQFF
CDR3nt: TGCGCCAGCAGCTTGGAGGGGACTGGGCATGGAGTGCAGTTCTTC

d_gene: NA
j_gene: TRBJ1-6
abundance: NA
v_gene: TRBV12-3/TRBV12-4
CDR3aa: CASSSQGDSPLHF
CDR3nt: TGTGCCAGCAGTTCCCAGGGTGACTCACCCCTCCACTTT

d_gene: TRBD2
j_gene: TRBJ2-3
abundance: NA
v_gene: TRBV20-1
CDR3aa: CSATSVAGVTDTQYF
CDR3nt: TGCAGTGCTACCTCGGTGGCGGGAGTAACAGATACGCAGTATTTT

d_gene: TRBD2
j_gene: TRBJ2-5
abundance: NA
v_gene: TRBV19
CDR3aa: CASSLSGGGETQYF
CDR3nt: TGTGCCAGTAGTTTGAGCGGGGGGGGTGAGACCCAGTACTTC

d_gene: TRBD1
j_gene: TRBJ1-4
abundance: NA
v_gene: TRBV25-1
CDR3aa: CASSGGQARNEKLFF
CDR3nt: TGTGCCAGCAGTGGGGGACAGGCGCGTAATGAAAAACTGTTTTTT

d_gene: NA
j_gene: TRBJ2-7
abundance: NA
v_gene: TRBV30
CDR3aa: CAWAGRGGSEQYF
CDR3nt: TGTGCCTGGGCGGGCAGGGGAGGCTCCGAGCAGTACTTC

d_gene: TRBD2
j_gene: TRBJ2-3
abundance: NA
v_gene: TRBV20-1
CDR3aa: CSASMAGAADTQYF
CDR3nt: TGCAGTGCTAGTATGGCGGGAGCGGCAGATACGCAGTATTTT

d_gene: TRBD1
j_gene: TRBJ2-5
abundance: few
v_gene: TRBV29-1
CDR3aa: CSAWTGSETQYF
CDR3nt: TGCAGCGCCTGGACAGGGTCAGAGACCCAGTACTTC

d_gene: NA
j_gene: TRBJ2-7
abundance: many
v_gene: TRBV5-1
CDR3aa: CASSLRLDGNEQYF
CDR3nt: TGCGCCAGCAGCTTGCGGCTAGACGGGAACGAGCAGTACTTC